The entry below gives a single T cell receptor beta chain sequence along with its context. Its target is not known. V was clipped by 3 bases and J by 5 bases, with 9 bases between them. This CDR3 comprises 14 residues. Germline CDR1 reads SGDLS; CDR2 reads YYNGEE. The authors reverse transcribed all of the isolated RNA, so sequencing captured expressed TCRB transcripts. Method: immunoSEQ multiplex PCR; TCRdb's copy keeps in-frame clones and lacks some. The sample records about 350,000 clones, 20% being singletons. The data were taken from a study of beta chain features in type 1 diabetes. Findings and caveats of the study: Naive, central memory and regulatory TCRB repertoires appeared more similar among patients than healthy donors. Short templates might get an advantage during PCR, and this would be equal in patients and controls. Possibly, sequencing cDNA over-represented cells that had high TCR expression levels.

This chain links TRBV9 with TRBJ1-6; D is possibly TRBD1 (6 bases). The receptor was derived from a woman under 30 in good health. Material for sequencing was naive CD4+ T cells from blood. CDR3 nucleotide sequence: TGTGCCAGCAGCGCCACAGGGAATAATTCACCCCTCCACTTT. Its translation: CASSATGNNSPLHF.